A selection of T cell receptor beta chains follows, all from one sample in a study of neoadjuvant nivolumab and ipilimumab in lung cancer. The assay was immunoSEQ multiplex PCR, and TCRdb's table has in-frame clones only and misses some. Here the sample spans more than 6,000 clones, 76% being singletons. The specimen was tumor tissue, collected after neoadjuvant nivolumab, alone or with ipilimumab, at or shortly before surgery. The source is an adult with non-small cell lung cancer. Both conserved end residues are part of each CDR3. D genes are given only for firm matches. Clone size is shown for a subset of rows, as once, few, many or a class of expanded clone.

J gene	clone size	V gene	D gene	CDR3 DNA	CDR3 protein
TRBJ2-7	few	TRBV5-1	TRBD2	TGCGCCAGCAGCTTGGCTAGCGGGAGTTACGAGCAGTACTTC	CASSLASGSYEQYF
TRBJ1-5	-	TRBV10-3	-	TGTGCCATCAGTCCTGGAGATAGCAATCAGCCCCAGCATTTT	CAISPGDSNQPQHF
TRBJ2-6	-	TRBV9	TRBD1	TGTGCCAGCAGCGTACACCTGGGACAGGGGCGGTCTGGGGCCAACGTCCTGACTTTC	CASSVHLGQGRSGANVLTF
TRBJ2-1	-	TRBV7-3	-	TGTGCCAGCAGCGCCCCGACTTCCTCAGGGGAGCAGTTCTTC	CASSAPTSSGEQFF
TRBJ2-7	-	TRBV5-4	TRBD2	TGTGCCAGCAGCTCGGGACTAGCGGGGGGCTTAGAGCAGTACTTC	CASSSGLAGGLEQYF
TRBJ2-1	-	TRBV7-9	TRBD2	TGTGCCAGCAGCCACCGGGGGGGATCCTACAATGAGCAGTTCTTC	CASSHRGGSYNEQFF
TRBJ2-2	-	TRBV9	TRBD2	TGTGCCAGCAGCGTAGGTCCTAGCGGGAGCTCTAGGAACACCGGGGAGCTGTTTTTT	CASSVGPSGSSRNTGELFF
TRBJ2-3	-	TRBV7-9	-	TGTGCCAGCAGCTTTGGACAGATCACAGATACGCAGTATTTT	CASSFGQITDTQYF
TRBJ2-7	-	TRBV10-2	-	TGCGCCAGCAGTGAAGGGGCGGGATACTACGAGCAGTACTTC	CASSEGAGYYEQYF
TRBJ2-3	-	TRBV7-9	TRBD2	TGTGCCAGCAGCTTCCTAGCGGGTTACACAGATACGCAGTATTTT	CASSFLAGYTDTQYF
TRBJ2-7	-	TRBV5-5	-	TGTGCCAGCAGCTTGGATGGGATAGGGATCGACGAGCAGTACTTC	CASSLDGIGIDEQYF
TRBJ2-1	-	TRBV11-2	-	TGTGCCAGCAGCTTACTCGGGCTAGCGTTGGATGAGCAGTTCTTC	CASSLLGLALDEQFF
TRBJ2-2	-	TRBV5-6	-	TGTGCCAGCAGCGCCCAGGGGTCTTTCACCGGGGAGCTGTTTTTT	CASSAQGSFTGELFF
TRBJ2-7	-	TRBV29-1	TRBD1	TGCAGCGTTGGCCGGGCGGGACAGGGCCACGAGCAGTACTTC	CSVGRAGQGHEQYF
TRBJ2-2	-	TRBV10-2	-	TGCGCCAGCAGTGAGTCGGAGGGAAGGAGTGAGCTGTTTTTT	CASSESEGRSELFF
TRBJ2-1	-	TRBV27	TRBD2	TGTGCCAGCAGTTTAGGCGGGACTAGCTCCTACAATGAGCAGTTCTTC	CASSLGGTSSYNEQFF
TRBJ1-2	-	TRBV6-5	-	TGTGCCAGCAGTTCCCCAAACAGGGAGTACTATGGCTACACCTTC	CASSSPNREYYGYTF
TRBJ1-4	-	TRBV4-1	-	TGCGCCAGCACAGGATTACAGGATGAAAAACTGTTTTTT	CASTGLQDEKLFF
TRBJ2-1	-	TRBV7-2	-	TGTGCCAGCAGCTTAGGGGCGGGACCCCTGGGACAGTTCTTC	CASSLGAGPLGQFF
TRBJ1-5	few	TRBV19	TRBD1	TGTGCCAGTAGTGGGACAGGAAATCAGCCCCAGCATTTT	CASSGTGNQPQHF
TRBJ1-1	few	TRBV18	TRBD1	TGTGCCAGCTCACTGGTGCAACTCCGACAGGGAACTGAAGCTTTCTTT	CASSLVQLRQGTEAFF
TRBJ2-7	-	TRBV19	TRBD1	TGTGCCAGTAGTATGGGGACAGGGGGCTACGAGCAGTACTTC	CASSMGTGGYEQYF
TRBJ1-1	-	TRBV2	-	TGTGCCAGCAGGGATACGAACACTGAAGCTTTCTTT	CASRDTNTEAFF
TRBJ2-5	-	TRBV5-1	TRBD1	TGCGCCAGCAGCTTGGGGGTTCAGGGGGCGCGAGAGACCCAGTACTTC	CASSLGVQGARETQYF
TRBJ2-1	-	TRBV28	-	TGTGCCAGCAGCCTCCATCGACCACTCCAAAACAATGAGCAGTTCTTC	CASSLHRPLQNNEQFF
TRBJ2-2	-	TRBV6-1	-	TGTGCCAGCAGTCCCACCGGGGAGCTGTTTTTT	CASSPTGELFF
TRBJ1-2	-	TRBV29-1	TRBD1	TGCAGCGTTCTTAGACAGGGGGCGAGAGGCTACACCTTC	CSVLRQGARGYTF
TRBJ1-2	-	TRBV6-5	-	TGTGCCAGCAGCTGGATCTCAGGGGCGGGTGGCTACACCTTC	CASSWISGAGGYTF
TRBJ1-1	-	TRBV6-5	-	TGTGCCAGCAGGGGCATCGAGAACACTGAAGCTTTCTTT	CASRGIENTEAFF
TRBJ2-7	few	TRBV5-1	-	TGCGCCAGCAGCTTTCAGGGCTACGAGCAGTACTTC	CASSFQGYEQYF
TRBJ2-1	-	TRBV6-5	-	TGTGCCAGCAGTTACTATCTCCAATCGGATGAGCAGTTCTTC	CASSYYLQSDEQFF
TRBJ1-2	-	TRBV5-4	TRBD1	TGTGCCAGCAGCTTGGACCAGGGGGAGGGCTATGGCTACACCTTC	CASSLDQGEGYGYTF
TRBJ2-5	once	TRBV20-1	-	TGCAGCTCCGGCGAGGAGACCCAGTACTTC	CSSGEETQYF
TRBJ2-3	-	TRBV7-9	-	TGTGCCAGCAGCTCGGCCCTAGGGGACACAGATACGCAGTATTTT	CASSSALGDTDTQYF
TRBJ2-4	-	TRBV19	-	TGTGCCAGTAGTTCCCACAGGGTGGAGGCCAAAAACATTCAGTACTTC	CASSSHRVEAKNIQYF
TRBJ2-7	-	TRBV29-1	-	TGCAGCGTTGAAGACCGACGGAGCTCCTACGAGCAGTACTTC	CSVEDRRSSYEQYF
TRBJ1-1	-	TRBV28	-	TGTGCCAGCAGCTCCGAAGCTTTCTTT	CASSSEAFF
TRBJ1-2	once	TRBV18	TRBD1	TGTGCCAGCTCAGCAATTCCCGGGACAGGGGCCCGCGCGGATGGCTACACCTTC	CASSAIPGTGARADGYTF
TRBJ1-2	-	TRBV5-4	TRBD1	TGTGCCAGCAGCACCGCGGACAGGGCCGGCTACACCTTC	CASSTADRAGYTF